This T cell receptor beta chain was profiled in a study of T cells in Graves' hyperthyroidism and ophthalmopathy. RNA transcripts yielded amplified TCR beta CDR3 regions. In the first-round RT-PCR of the TCR CDR3, the HTBI primer set was used. Via MiXCR, TCRdb re-called the multiplex PCR reads, giving one row per CDR3 protein. Counted here are 700,000 or so distinct CDR3 sequences, approximately 15% occurring once; the ten biggest clones make up under 15%. This CDR3 spans 14 amino acids. V shed 1 base and J shed 6 bases, with 12 bases lying between them. This clonotype was seen at least ten times. The sequence was obtained from a woman between 50 and 59 years old with Graves' ophthalmopathy. Sequencing was performed on blood. V is TRBV12-3 or TRBV12-4 and J is TRBJ1-1; no firm D call. CDR3 bases: TGTGCCAGCAGTTTAGACAACGCCGGTGCTGAAGCTTTCTTT. Its protein is CASSLDNAGAEAFF.